Below, 32 T cell receptor beta chains from the same sample are listed, as sequenced in a study of cytomegalovirus exposure and HLA in healthy donors. Vbeta (60) and Jbeta (13) primers were used in the PCR. Profiled with immunoSEQ multiplex PCR; TCRdb holds only in-frame clones, not every one. The data show roughly 190,000 clones, about 10% seen once. What was sequenced was PBMCs. The receptors here all came from a woman in her 30s in good health and CMV-seropositive.

V is TRBV21-1 and J is TRBJ1-2. TRBV21-1 is a pseudogene locus. CDR3 length: 15 residues. In DNA form, the CDR3 reads TGTGCCAGCAGCAAAATGGAGGGGACTAACTATGGCTACACCTTC. It specifies CASSKMEGTNYGYTF.

The chain employs TRBV28 and TRBJ1-2, with a possible D match to TRBD1 (6 bases). CDR3 length: 11 residues. The V end was cut by 4 bases, the J end by 6 bases, with 6 bases between. From germline, CDR1 is MDHEN and CDR2 SYDVKM. Written as DNA, the CDR3 is TGTGCCAGCAGTTACAGGGATGGCTACACCTTC. Its translation is CASSYRDGYTF.

The V gene is TRBV11-2, the J gene TRBJ1-3; D is perhaps TRBD1 (5 bases). The germline gives CDR1 SGHAT, CDR2 FQNNGV. This CDR3 comprises 14 residues. Trimming left V 7 bases short and J 4 bases short, with 14 bases between. The CDR3 DNA sequence: TGTGCCAGCACCGCCCAGGGATCCGGAAACACCATATATTTT. This gives the protein CASTAQGSGNTIYF.

Many counts were recorded for this clone. The V call is TRBV19, the J call TRBJ2-7, with 7 bases fitting TRBD1. The V and J ends lost 6 bases and 3 bases, in that order; junction bases with no gene match: 8. The CDR3 covers 14 residues. Germline values: CDR1 LNHDA, CDR2 SQIVND (reference sequence). As DNA, the CDR3 is TGTGCCAGTAGAGGGGACAGTCGTCTCTACGAGCAGTACTTC. It specifies CASRGDSRLYEQYF.

This clone was seen only a few times. J is TRBJ2-7 and V is TRBV7-2; TRBD1 might be the D (6 bases). Germline CDR1 and CDR2: SGHTA and FQGNSA. With 4 bases removed from V and 2 bases from J, the gap between germline ends came to 18 bases. This CDR3 contains 16 residues. The CDR3 protein is CASSYGDTYLPYEQYF. CDR3 coding DNA: TGTGCCAGCAGCTATGGGGACACCTATCTTCCCTACGAGCAGTACTTC.

This chain uses TRBV2 with TRBJ2-2; 8 bases are a match to TRBD2. The V segment lost 7 bases and the J segment 6 bases; nucleotides outside the gene matches: 7. The CDR3 is 14 residues long. Germline V gene data show CDR1 as SNHLY and CDR2 as FYNNEI. CDR3 in DNA: TGTGCCAGCACCCCCGGGGGGGGAGCCGGGGAGCTGTTTTTT. Translating gives CASTPGGGAGELFF.

The CDR3 DNA reads as TGTGCCACCAGCAGAGGAGTCCGTGAAGCTTTCTTT. This sequence encodes CATSRGVREAFF. The chain links TRBV15 to TRBJ1-1; D remains unclear. Germline V CDR1 and CDR2: LNHNV, YYDKDF (reference sequence). Trimming removed 1 base from V and 7 bases from J, with 7 bases in between. The CDR3 has 12 residues.

The CDR3 coding sequence is TGTGCCAGCAGTCTATCGGACAGGGCCTACAATGAGCAGTTCTTC. It specifies CASSLSDRAYNEQFF. The chain combines TRBV6-5 with TRBJ2-1, with 8 bases lining up with TRBD1. Germline assignment: CDR1 MNHEY and CDR2 SVGAGI. There are 15 residues in the CDR3. V lost 5 bases and J lost 2; bases outside the gene matches: 5.

The chain joins TRBV6-5 to TRBJ1-2; unclear D gene. CDR3 length equals 13 residues. Germline V gene sequence: CDR1 MNHEY, CDR2 SVGAGI. With 8 bases removed from V and 5 bases from J, the gap between germline ends came to 15 bases. This CDR3 reads CASGPPAGYGYTF. Here the CDR3 DNA reads TGTGCCAGCGGTCCCCCCGCGGGATATGGCTACACCTTC.

The J gene is TRBJ1-5, the V gene TRBV27; D gene uncertain. The CDR3 consists of 13 residues. CDR1 and CDR2 (germline): MNHEY, SMNVEV (reference sequence). The V end was cut by 5 bases, the J end by 3 bases, with 8 bases between. The CDR3 DNA reads TGTGCCAGCAGTATCCAGATCAATCAGCCCCAGCATTTT. It codes for CASSIQINQPQHF.

The DNA of the CDR3 is TGCAGCGTTGAGGGGACAGGACGCTACGAGCAGTACTTC. This encodes CSVEGTGRYEQYF. The rearrangement links TRBV29-1 to TRBJ2-7; the match to TRBD1 covers 8 bases. The CDR3 is 13 residues long. J was trimmed by 3 bases and V by 3 bases; bases with no gene match: 4. Germline V CDR1 and CDR2: SQVTM, ANQGSEA.

The chain links TRBV29-1 to TRBJ1-3; maybe TRBD1 (5 bases). The CDR3 length is 13 residues. Trimming cost V 5 bases and J 4 bases, with 12 bases left between them. Per germline, CDR1 SQVTM and CDR2 ANQGSEA. CDR3 amino acids: CSVRPGGGNTIYF. As DNA, the CDR3 is TGCAGCGTTCGCCCGGGGGGAGGAAACACCATATATTTT. The whole variable domain, filled in from reference TRBV29-1 and TRBJ1-3, reads SAVISQKPSRDICQRGTSLTIQCQVDSQVTMMFWYRQQPGQSLTLIATANQGSEATYESGFVIDKFPISRPNLTFSTLTVSNMSPEDSSIYLCSVRPGGGNTIYFGEGSWLTVV.

The chain couples TRBV15 to TRBJ2-7; possibly TRBD1 for D (6 bases). V was shortened by 1 base and J by 1 base, with 14 bases between the two germline ends. Germline CDR1 and CDR2: LNHNV and YYDKDF (reference sequence). There are 16 residues in the CDR3. The CDR3 DNA follows: TGTGCCACCAGCAGAGGAAGCCAGGGGTCTTCCTACGAGCAGTACTTC. Protein product: CATSRGSQGSSYEQYF. The full variable domain, rest sourced from reference TRBV15 and TRBJ2-7, is DAMVIQNPRYQVTQFGKPVTLSCSQTLNHNVMYWYQQKSSQAPKLLFHYYDKDFNNEADTPDNFQSRRPNTSFCFLDIRSPGLGDTAMYLCATSRGSQGSSYEQYFGPGTRLTVT.

This clone was detected a few times. The rearrangement uses TRBV4-1 and TRBJ2-1, with D perhaps matching TRBD2 (7 bases). The length of the CDR3 is 15 residues. Germline CDR1 is MGHRA and CDR2 is YSYEKL. V was pared by 7 bases and J by 7 bases, with 20 bases between. The CDR3 coding sequence is TGCGCCAGCAAAAGGGGGTCGGGAGGTAGGAATGAGCAGTTCTTC. Translating it yields CASKRGSGGRNEQFF.

The CDR3 sequence: CASSPLDTGSVAFF. The CDR3 nucleotides are TGTGCCAGCTCACCACTTGATACAGGGTCGGTTGCTTTCTTT. This rearrangement joins TRBV18 to TRBJ1-1, with TRBD1 as a possible D gene (6 bases). The CDR3 totals 14 residues. Germline lookup yields CDR1 KGHSH and CDR2 LQKENI. Trimming stripped 1 base from V and 11 bases from J, with 17 bases between.

The sample holds a few counts of this clone. The V and J genes are TRBV9 and TRBJ1-1; D is ambiguous. CDR1 is SGDLS and CDR2 is YYNGEE in the germline V gene. The length of the CDR3 is 14 residues. V lost 0 bases to trimming and J lost 0 bases, with 6 bases between them. In DNA form, the CDR3 reads TGTGCCAGCAGCGTAGGTCGCGTGAACACTGAAGCTTTCTTT. Residues: CASSVGRVNTEAFF.

This clone was seen a handful of times. The J gene is TRBJ2-3, the V gene TRBV27; TRBD2 agrees at 8 bases. CDR1 is MNHEY, CDR2 SMNVEV, per germline (reference sequence). V gave up 6 bases and J gave up 6 bases; unmatched junction bases: 11. There are 15 residues in the CDR3. In DNA, the CDR3 is TGTGCCAGCAGAGGACTAGCCGGAACTGGGGATACGCAGTATTTT. This encodes CASRGLAGTGDTQYF.

This CDR3 reads CASSTARKRSSDTQYF. DNA of the CDR3: TGTGCCAGCAGCACCGCGCGAAAGCGGAGTAGCGATACGCAGTATTTT. This chain uses TRBV5-4 with TRBJ2-3; D might be TRBD2 (5 bases). The CDR3 sequence is 16 residues long. From germline, CDR1 is SGHNT and CDR2 YYREEE (reference sequence). The V and J ends lost 4 bases and 6 bases respectively, with 21 bases between them.

This clone turned up a few times. The chain is built from TRBV30 and TRBJ1-1; 9 positions agree with TRBD1. The germline CDR1 and CDR2 sequences are GTSNPN and SVGIG (reference sequence). This CDR3 comprises 14 residues. After removal of 7 bases from V and 3 bases from J, the junction contained 9 bases not matched to a gene. As DNA, the CDR3 is TGTGCCTCCGGACAGGGGTACTCCCACACTGAAGCTTTCTTT. Amino acids: CASGQGYSHTEAFF.

This chain joins TRBV29-1 and TRBJ1-1; D remains unclear. CDR1 and CDR2 from the germline V gene are SQVTM and ANQGSEA. The CDR3 runs to 12 residues. V was pared by 5 bases and J by 3 bases, with 10 bases between. CDR3 sequence reads: CSVKSTYTEAFF. CDR3 in DNA: TGCAGCGTTAAGAGCACTTACACTGAAGCTTTCTTT.

Comments on this clone: The junction and the germline gene differ at one end; a read error may be behind it. The gene calls are TRBV29-1 and TRBJ2-1; the match to TRBD1 covers 8 bases. The CDR3 is made up of 15 amino acids. Germline-derived CDR1 and CDR2 are SQVTM and ANQGSEA. This chain's CDR3 is CSVGQGASRYNGQFF. CDR3 nucleotides: TGCAGCGTTGGGCAGGGGGCGTCTCGGTACAATGGGCAGTTCTTC.

J is TRBJ2-1 and V is TRBV13; 14 bases are a match to TRBD2. The CDR3 has 19 residues. Unmatched junction bases numbered 9, after V lost 5 bases and J lost 0 bases. The germline CDR1 and CDR2 sequences are PRHDT and FYEKMQ (reference sequence). The CDR3 region is CASSPRTSGRPLSYNEQFF. The DNA of the CDR3 is TGTGCCAGCAGCCCTCGGACTAGCGGGAGGCCCCTCTCCTACAATGAGCAGTTCTTC.

The J gene is TRBJ2-7, the V gene TRBV19; 12 nucleotides agree with TRBD2. The CDR3 is 15 amino acids. After removal of 6 bases from V and 4 bases from J, the junction contained 7 bases not matched to a gene. CDR1 is LNHDA, CDR2 SQIVND, per germline (reference sequence). CDR3 DNA sequence: TGTGCCAGTAGCCACGGGACTAGCGGGTTTTACGAGCAGTACTTC. This encodes CASSHGTSGFYEQYF.

In this sample, this clone turned up a few times. This chain connects TRBV7-2 to TRBJ2-2, with 7 bases that match TRBD2. V lost 3 bases to trimming and J lost 3 bases; unmatched junction nucleotides: 7. The CDR3 length is 16 residues. CDR1 SGHTA and CDR2 FQGNSA come from the germline V gene. As DNA, the CDR3 is TGTGCCAGCAGCTTCGCGCGGGAGTATTACACCGGGGAGCTGTTTTTT. This encodes CASSFAREYYTGELFF.

In this sample, this clone turned up a few times. This chain joins TRBV7-6 and TRBJ2-7; 7 nucleotides line up with TRBD2. CDR3 size: 14 residues. Trimming at V came to 2 bases and at J to 4 bases, leaving 5 bases not matched to a gene. In germline, CDR1 is SGHVS, CDR2 FNYEAQ. The CDR3 loop reads CASSLSGKLYEQYF. The CDR3 DNA is TGTGCCAGCAGCTTAAGCGGGAAGTTGTACGAGCAGTACTTC.

The chain links TRBV30 to TRBJ1-2; D might be TRBD1 (6 bases). Trimming removed 4 bases from V and 10 bases from J, with 16 bases in between. The CDR3 consists of 12 residues. CDR1 and CDR2 (germline): GTSNPN, SVGIG (reference sequence). The CDR3 spells CAWKGEYHDYTF. The CDR3 region has the DNA TGTGCCTGGAAGGGGGAGTATCATGACTACACCTTC.

This clone has ten or more counts. CDR3 region: CASRPKLARGADTQYF. The DNA of the CDR3 is TGTGCCAGCAGACCAAAACTAGCGAGAGGGGCAGATACGCAGTATTTT. The rearrangement uses TRBV5-8 and TRBJ2-3, with 7 positions matching TRBD2. Trimming cost V 5 bases and J 4 bases; bases outside gene matches: 13. CDR1 and CDR2 from the germline V gene are SGHTS and YDEGEE. This CDR3 has 16 residues.

This clone was counted many times. This chain joins TRBV4-1 and TRBJ2-5; 9 positions agree with TRBD2. Trimming cost V 0 bases and J 2 bases; bases outside gene matches: 7. CDR3 length: 17 amino acids. CDR1 is MGHRA, CDR2 YSYEKL, per germline. The CDR3 nucleotides read TGCGCCAGCAGCCAAGATTACCTAGCGGGACGTCAAGAGACCCAGTACTTC. Translating gives CASSQDYLAGRQETQYF.

This rearrangement joins TRBV7-2 to TRBJ2-7; 7 bases map to TRBD1. J was trimmed by 2 bases and V by 3 bases; bases with no gene match: 4. CDR1 and CDR2 (germline): SGHTA, FQGNSA. CDR3 length equals 14 residues. Written as DNA, the CDR3 is TGTGCCAGCAGCTTTACAGGGGCAACCTACGAGCAGTACTTC. Its translation: CASSFTGATYEQYF.

This clone was recorded a few times. The genes are TRBV9 and TRBJ2-7; no reliable D call. This CDR3 is 13 amino acids long. Germline CDR1 is SGDLS and CDR2 is YYNGEE. Trimming took off 0 bases at V and 4 bases at J, with 8 bases between the two ends. CDR3 loop: CASSVDPTYEQYF. The CDR3 DNA sequence: TGTGCCAGCAGCGTAGATCCAACTTACGAGCAGTACTTC.

This clone has more than one count but fewer than ten. The chain has TRBV6-1 and TRBJ1-5; D is uncertain. This CDR3 region has 14 residues. Trimming shortened V by 6 bases and J by 3 bases, and 12 bases separated the two germline ends. Per the germline V gene, CDR1 is MNHNS and CDR2 is SASEGT. The CDR3 protein is CASRPQQTNQPQHF. The CDR3 DNA reads TGTGCCAGCAGGCCCCAACAGACCAATCAGCCCCAGCATTTT.

This clone was picked up a small number of times. The genes are TRBV27 and TRBJ1-1, with 7 nucleotides matching TRBD1. CDR1 is MNHEY, CDR2 SMNVEV, per germline (reference sequence). The V segment lost 5 bases and the J segment 7 bases; nucleotides outside the gene matches: 13. This CDR3 has 15 residues. The CDR3 here is CASSARTGRLYEAFF. In nucleotides, the CDR3 is TGTGCCAGCAGTGCACGGACAGGAAGACTTTATGAAGCTTTCTTT.